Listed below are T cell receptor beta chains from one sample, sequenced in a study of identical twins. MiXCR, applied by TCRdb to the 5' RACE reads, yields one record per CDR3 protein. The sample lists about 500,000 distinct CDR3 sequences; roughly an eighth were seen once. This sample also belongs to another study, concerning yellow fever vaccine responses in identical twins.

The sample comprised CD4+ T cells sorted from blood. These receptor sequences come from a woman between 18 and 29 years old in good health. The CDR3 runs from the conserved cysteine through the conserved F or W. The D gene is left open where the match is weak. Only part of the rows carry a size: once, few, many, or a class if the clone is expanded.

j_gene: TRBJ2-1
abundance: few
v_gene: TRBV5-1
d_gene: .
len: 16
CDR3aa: CASSPKWGSSYNEQFF
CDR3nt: TGCGCCAGCAGCCCTAAGTGGGGGAGCTCCTACAATGAGCAGTTCTTC

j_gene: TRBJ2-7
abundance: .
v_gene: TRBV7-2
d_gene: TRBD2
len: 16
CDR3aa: CASSLIAGGQTYEQYF
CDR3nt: TGTGCCAGCAGCTTAATAGCGGGAGGCCAAACCTACGAGCAGTACTTC

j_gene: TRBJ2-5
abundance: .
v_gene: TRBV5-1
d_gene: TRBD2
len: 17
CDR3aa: CASSTGTSGAGGETQYF
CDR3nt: TGCGCCAGCAGCACCGGGACTAGCGGGGCAGGCGGGGAGACCCAGTACTTC

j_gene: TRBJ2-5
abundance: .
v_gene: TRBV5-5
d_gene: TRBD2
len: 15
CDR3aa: CASSLAGLAQETQYF
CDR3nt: TGTGCCAGCAGCTTGGCGGGACTAGCCCAGGAGACCCAGTACTTC

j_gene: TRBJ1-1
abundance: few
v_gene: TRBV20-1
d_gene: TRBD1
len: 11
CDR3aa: CRGQGYPEAFF
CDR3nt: TGCAGGGGACAGGGTTATCCTGAAGCTTTCTTT

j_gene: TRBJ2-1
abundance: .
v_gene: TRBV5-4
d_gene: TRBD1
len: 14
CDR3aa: CASTTGGANNEQFF
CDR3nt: TGTGCCAGCACCACAGGGGGCGCAAACAATGAGCAGTTCTTC

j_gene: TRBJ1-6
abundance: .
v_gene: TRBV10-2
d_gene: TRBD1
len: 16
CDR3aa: CASRPGQGRYNSPLHF
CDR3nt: TGCGCCAGTCGACCCGGACAGGGGCGATATAATTCACCCCTCCACTTT

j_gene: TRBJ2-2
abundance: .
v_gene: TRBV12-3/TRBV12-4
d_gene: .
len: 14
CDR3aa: CASRVPENTGELFF
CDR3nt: TGTGCCAGCAGGGTCCCCGAGAACACCGGGGAGCTGTTTTTT

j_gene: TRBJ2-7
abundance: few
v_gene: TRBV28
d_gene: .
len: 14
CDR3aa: CASSLGGRPYEQYF
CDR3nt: TGTGCCAGCAGTTTAGGGGGGAGGCCCTACGAGCAGTACTTC

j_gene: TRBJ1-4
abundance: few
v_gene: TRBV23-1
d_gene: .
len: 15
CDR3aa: CASNHHRDVYEKLFF
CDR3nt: TGCGCCAGCAACCACCACCGGGACGTTTATGAAAAACTGTTTTTT

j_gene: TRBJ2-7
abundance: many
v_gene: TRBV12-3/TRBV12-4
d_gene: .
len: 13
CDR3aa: CASSLSGSYEQYF
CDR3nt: TGTGCCAGCAGTTTATCGGGGTCCTACGAGCAGTACTTC